The clone carrying this TCR beta chain is labeled medium-sized. As yet, its antigen is unknown. Each library started from around 14 ng of total RNA using the QIAseq Immune Repertoire TCR panel. TCRdb fed the reads into MiXCR, producing one record per CDR3 protein. The sample records 700 to 850 distinct CDR3 sequences, 7.4% being singletons. The CDR3 consists of 16 residues. In germline, CDR1 is PRHDT, CDR2 FYEKMQ (reference sequence). V shed 3 bases and J shed 0 bases, with 12 bases lying between them. The data stem from a study of circulating CD8 cells and anti-PD-1 response in melanoma. Findings of the study overall: Expanded sorted subsets were checked for tumor reactivity using peptides. DNEG was most diverse; TIGIT repertoires were least diverse.

From live CD3+CD8+TCRalphabeta+ cells, four PD-1 and/or TIGIT subsets were sorted. The receptor was derived from a human donor with melanoma. The gene calls are TRBV13 and TRBJ1-3; D is uncertain. The sequencing here drew on CD8+ T cells from PBMCs, taken at baseline or after one month of anti-PD-1 therapy (not recorded which). As DNA, the CDR3 is TGTGCCAGCAGCTTCCTCGCGGGTAGCTCTGGAAACACCATATATTTT. Translated: CASSFLAGSSGNTIYF.